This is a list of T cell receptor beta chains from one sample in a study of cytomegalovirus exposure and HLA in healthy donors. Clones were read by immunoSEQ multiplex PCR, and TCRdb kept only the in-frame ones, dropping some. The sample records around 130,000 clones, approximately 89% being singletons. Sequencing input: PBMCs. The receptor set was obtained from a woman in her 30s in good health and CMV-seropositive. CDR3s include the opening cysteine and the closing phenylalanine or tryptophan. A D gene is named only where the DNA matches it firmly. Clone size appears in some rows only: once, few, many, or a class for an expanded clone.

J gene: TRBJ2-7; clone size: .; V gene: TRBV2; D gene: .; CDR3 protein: CASMGGDSYEQYF; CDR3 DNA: TGTGCCAGCATGGGAGGTGACTCCTACGAGCAGTACTTC
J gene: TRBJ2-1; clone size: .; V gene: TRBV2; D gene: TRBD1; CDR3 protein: CASSDGRDSTHNEQFF; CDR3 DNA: TGTGCCAGCAGTGATGGAAGGGACAGTACACACAATGAGCAGTTCTTC
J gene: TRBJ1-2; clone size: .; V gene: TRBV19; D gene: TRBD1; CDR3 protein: CASSIGTGIYGYTF; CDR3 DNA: TGTGCCAGTAGTATCGGGACAGGGATCTATGGCTACACCTTC
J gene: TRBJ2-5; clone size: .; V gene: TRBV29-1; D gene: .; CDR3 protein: CSVEETQETQYF; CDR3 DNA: TGCAGCGTTGAAGAGACACAAGAGACCCAGTACTTC
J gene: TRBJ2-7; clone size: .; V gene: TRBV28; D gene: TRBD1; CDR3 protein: CASSLWTGGLLYEQYF; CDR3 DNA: TGTGCCAGCAGTTTATGGACAGGGGGCCTCCTCTACGAGCAGTACTTC
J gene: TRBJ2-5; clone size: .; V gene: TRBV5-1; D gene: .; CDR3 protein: CASSPVQGNQETQYF; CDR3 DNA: TGCGCCAGCAGCCCGGTGCAGGGGAATCAAGAGACCCAGTACTTC
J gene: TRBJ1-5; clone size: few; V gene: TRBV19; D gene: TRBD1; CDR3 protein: CASSIGTGNQPQHF; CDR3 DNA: TGTGCCAGTAGTATAGGGACAGGGAACCAGCCCCAGCATTTT
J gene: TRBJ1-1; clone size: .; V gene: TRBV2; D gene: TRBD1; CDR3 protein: CASSRQGGETEAFF; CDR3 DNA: TGTGCCAGTTCACGACAGGGTGGGGAAACTGAAGCTTTCTTT
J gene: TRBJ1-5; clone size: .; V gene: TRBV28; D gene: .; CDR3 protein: CASSLFTGPGHF; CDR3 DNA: TGTGCCAGCAGTTTGTTTACAGGTCCTGGGCATTTT
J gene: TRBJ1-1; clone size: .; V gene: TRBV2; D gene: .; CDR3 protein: CASSHPGRVSEAFF; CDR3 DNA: TGTGCCAGCAGTCACCCCGGCAGGGTCTCTGAAGCTTTCTTT
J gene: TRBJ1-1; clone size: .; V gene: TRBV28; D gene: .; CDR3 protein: CASSLSLSEAFF; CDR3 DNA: TGTGCCAGCAGTTTGTCCCTTTCTGAAGCTTTCTTT
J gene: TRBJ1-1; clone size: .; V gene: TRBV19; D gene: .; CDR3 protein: CASKPGGNTEAFF; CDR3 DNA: TGTGCCAGTAAGCCGGGAGGGAACACTGAAGCTTTCTTT
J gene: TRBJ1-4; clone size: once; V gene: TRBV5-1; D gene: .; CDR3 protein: CASSPGGGGEKLFF; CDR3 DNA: TGCGCCAGCAGCCCCGGGGGGGGTGGTGAAAAACTGTTTTTT
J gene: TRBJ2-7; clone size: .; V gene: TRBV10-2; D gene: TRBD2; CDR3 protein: CASRDGTSGRVHEQYF; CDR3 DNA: TGCGCCAGCAGAGACGGGACTAGCGGGAGGGTACACGAGCAGTACTTC
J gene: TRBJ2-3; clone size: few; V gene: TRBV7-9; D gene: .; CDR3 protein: CSSSFIADTQYF; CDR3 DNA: TGTTCCAGCAGCTTTATCGCAGATACGCAGTATTTT
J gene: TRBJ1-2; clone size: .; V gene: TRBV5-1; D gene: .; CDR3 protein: CASSLVRASYGYTF; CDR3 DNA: TGCGCCAGCAGCTTGGTGCGGGCTTCCTATGGCTACACCTTC
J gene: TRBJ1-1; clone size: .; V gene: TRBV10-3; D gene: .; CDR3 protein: CAISGGTEAFF; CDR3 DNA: TGTGCCATCAGCGGGGGGACTGAAGCTTTCTTT
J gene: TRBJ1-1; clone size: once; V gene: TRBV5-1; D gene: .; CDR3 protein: CASSLGLSAGDTEAFF; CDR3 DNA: TGCGCCAGCAGCTTGGGACTGTCGGCGGGAGACACTGAAGCTTTCTTT
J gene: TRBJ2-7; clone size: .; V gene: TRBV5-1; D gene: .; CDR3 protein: CASSLGASPEQYF; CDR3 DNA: TGCGCCAGCAGCCTCGGAGCTTCTCCCGAGCAGTACTTC
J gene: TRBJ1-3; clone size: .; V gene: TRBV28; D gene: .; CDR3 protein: CASNRGVRTGNTIYF; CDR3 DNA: TGTGCCAGCAATCGGGGGGTACGGACTGGAAACACCATATATTTT
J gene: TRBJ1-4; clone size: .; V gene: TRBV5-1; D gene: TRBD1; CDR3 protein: CASSRGTGDEKLFF; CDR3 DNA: TGCGCCAGCAGCCGAGGGACAGGGGATGAAAAACTGTTTTTT
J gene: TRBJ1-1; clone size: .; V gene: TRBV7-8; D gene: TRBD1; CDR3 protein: CASSFAGGADTEAFF; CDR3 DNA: TGTGCCAGCAGCTTCGCAGGGGGCGCGGACACTGAAGCTTTCTTT
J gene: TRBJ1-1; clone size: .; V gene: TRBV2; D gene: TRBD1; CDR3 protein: CASSLQGAESTEAFF; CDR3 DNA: TGTGCCAGCAGTCTACAGGGGGCGGAGAGCACTGAAGCTTTCTTT
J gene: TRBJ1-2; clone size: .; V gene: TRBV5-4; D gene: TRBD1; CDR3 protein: CASSLESGGGGYTF; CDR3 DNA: TGTGCCAGCAGCCTAGAATCAGGGGGAGGTGGCTACACCTTC
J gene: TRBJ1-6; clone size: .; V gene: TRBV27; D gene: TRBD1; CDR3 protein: CASSFRGPNSPLHF; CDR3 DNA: TGTGCCAGCAGTTTCAGGGGGCCCAATTCACCCCTCCACTTT
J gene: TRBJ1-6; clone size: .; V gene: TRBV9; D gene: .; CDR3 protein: CASSVVGENSPLHF; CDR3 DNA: TGTGCCAGCAGCGTTGTAGGGGAAAATTCACCCCTCCACTTT